This entry is about one TCR beta chain. The CDR3 is 16 residues long. V lost 0 bases, J lost 2 bases, and 4 bases stayed unmatched. Germline-derived CDR1 and CDR2 are SGHKS and YYEKEE (reference sequence). TCRdb's table, derived via immunoSEQ multiplex PCR, lists solely in-frame clones and lacks some. The profile covers 200,000 to 250,000 clones, with 70% to 90% appearing a single time and over 0.75% taken by the ten largest. Participants were aged roughly 18 to 90 years from about two dozen US areas. Exposed participants encountered a COVID-19 case during the 2 weeks preceding study entry. The entry originates in a study of blood T cell repertoires in COVID-19. Study overall: PBMCs, B-cell-depleted T cells, or T cells were the source of the cDNA or gDNA that made up the material.

The chain joins TRBV5-5 to TRBJ2-1; the match to TRBD1 covers 8 bases. The sample taken for sequencing was PBMCs or T cells enriched from blood (not recorded which). This TCR derives from a man aged 50-60 years who had been exposed to COVID-19. This CDR3 is CASSLAGTGTYNEQFF. CDR3 nucleotides: TGTGCCAGCAGCTTGGCAGGGACAGGCACCTACAATGAGCAGTTCTTC.